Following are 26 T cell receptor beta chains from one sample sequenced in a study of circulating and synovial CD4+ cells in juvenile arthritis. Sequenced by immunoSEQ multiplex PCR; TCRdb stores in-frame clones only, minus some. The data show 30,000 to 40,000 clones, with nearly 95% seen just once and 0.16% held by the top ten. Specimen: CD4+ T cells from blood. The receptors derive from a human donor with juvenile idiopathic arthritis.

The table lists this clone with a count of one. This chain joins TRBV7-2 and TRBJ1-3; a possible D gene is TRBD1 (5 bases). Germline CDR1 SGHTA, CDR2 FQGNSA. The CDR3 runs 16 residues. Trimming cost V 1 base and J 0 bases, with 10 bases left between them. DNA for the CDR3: TGTGCCAGCAGCTTAGTGTGGCAGGGCTCTGGAAACACCATATATTTT. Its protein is CASSLVWQGSGNTIYF.

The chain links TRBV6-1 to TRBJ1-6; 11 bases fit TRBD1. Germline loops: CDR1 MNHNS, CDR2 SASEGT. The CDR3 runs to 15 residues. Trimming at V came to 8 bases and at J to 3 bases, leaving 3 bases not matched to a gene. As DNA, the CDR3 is TGTGCCAGCTGGACAGGGGGCCTCTATAATTCACCCCTCCACTTT. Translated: CASWTGGLYNSPLHF.

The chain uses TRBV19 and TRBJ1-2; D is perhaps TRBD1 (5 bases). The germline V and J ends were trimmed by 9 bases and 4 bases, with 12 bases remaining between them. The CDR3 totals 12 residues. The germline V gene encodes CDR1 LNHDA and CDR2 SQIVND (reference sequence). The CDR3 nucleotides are TGTGCCAGCCGAAGGGGTCCCTATGGCTACACCTTC. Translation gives CASRRGPYGYTF.

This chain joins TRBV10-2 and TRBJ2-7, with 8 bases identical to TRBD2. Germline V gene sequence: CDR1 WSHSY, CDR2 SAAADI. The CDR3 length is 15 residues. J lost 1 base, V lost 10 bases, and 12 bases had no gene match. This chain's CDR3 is CATSTPGLVSYEQYF. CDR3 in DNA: TGCGCCACTTCAACGCCGGGACTAGTATCCTACGAGCAGTACTTC.

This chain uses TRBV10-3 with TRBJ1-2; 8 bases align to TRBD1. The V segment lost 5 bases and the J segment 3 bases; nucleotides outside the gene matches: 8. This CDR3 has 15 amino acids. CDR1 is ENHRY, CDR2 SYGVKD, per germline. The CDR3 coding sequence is TGTGCCATCAGTCGGACAGGGCAGGGGGACTATGGCTACACCTTC. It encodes CAISRTGQGDYGYTF.

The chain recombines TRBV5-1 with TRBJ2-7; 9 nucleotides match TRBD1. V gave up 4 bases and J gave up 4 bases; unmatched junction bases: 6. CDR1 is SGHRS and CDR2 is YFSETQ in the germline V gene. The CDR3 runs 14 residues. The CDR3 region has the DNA TGCGCCAGCAGCCTGACAGGGGGAGGGTACGAGCAGTACTTC. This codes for CASSLTGGGYEQYF.

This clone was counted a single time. The CDR3, as DNA: TGTGCCAGCAGTCTGACAGGGGTTAGCAATCAGCCCCAGCATTTT. It is translated as CASSLTGVSNQPQHF. This rearrangement joins TRBV28 to TRBJ1-5; TRBD1 matches at 8 bases. CDR3 length equals 15 residues. Germline V gives CDR1 MDHEN, CDR2 SYDVKM. V shed 5 bases and J 0 bases; nucleotides not matched to a gene: 3.

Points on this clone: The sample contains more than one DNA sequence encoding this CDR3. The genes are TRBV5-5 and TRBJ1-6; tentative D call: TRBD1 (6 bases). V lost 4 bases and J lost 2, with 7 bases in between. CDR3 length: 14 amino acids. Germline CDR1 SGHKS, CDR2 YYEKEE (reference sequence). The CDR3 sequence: CASSRDTYNSPLHF. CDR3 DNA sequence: TGTGCCAGCAGCCGGGACACCTATAATTCACCCCTCCACTTT.

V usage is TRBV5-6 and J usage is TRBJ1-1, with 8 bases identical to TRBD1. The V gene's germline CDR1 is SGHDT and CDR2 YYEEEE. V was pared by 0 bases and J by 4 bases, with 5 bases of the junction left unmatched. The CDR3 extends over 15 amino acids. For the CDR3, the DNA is TGTGCCAGCAGCTTGGTTCCAGGGGGCTTCACTGAAGCTTTCTTT. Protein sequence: CASSLVPGGFTEAFF.

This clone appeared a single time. This CDR3 is CASSPPAGGSFEQYF. The DNA of the CDR3 is TGTGCCAGCTCACCACCGGCAGGGGGTAGTTTCGAGCAGTACTTC. This chain uses TRBV18 with TRBJ2-7, with 7 positions matching TRBD1. This CDR3 region has 15 residues. The germline V gene encodes CDR1 KGHSH and CDR2 LQKENI. The V and J ends lost 0 bases and 6 bases, in that order; junction bases with no gene match: 8.

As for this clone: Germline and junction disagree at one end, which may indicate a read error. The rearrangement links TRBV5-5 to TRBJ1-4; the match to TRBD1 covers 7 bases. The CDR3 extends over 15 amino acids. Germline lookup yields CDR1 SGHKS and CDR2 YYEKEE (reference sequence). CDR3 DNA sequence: TGTGCCAGCAAGGGGACAGCTGAAGCTAACGAAAAACTGTTTTTT. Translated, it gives CASKGTAEANEKLFF. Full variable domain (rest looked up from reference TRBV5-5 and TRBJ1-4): DAGVTQSPTHLIKTRGQQVTLRCSPISGHKSVSWYQQVLGQGPQFIFQYYEKEERGRGNFPDRFSARQFPNYSSELNVNALLLGDSALYLCASKGTAEANEKLFFGSGTQLSVL.

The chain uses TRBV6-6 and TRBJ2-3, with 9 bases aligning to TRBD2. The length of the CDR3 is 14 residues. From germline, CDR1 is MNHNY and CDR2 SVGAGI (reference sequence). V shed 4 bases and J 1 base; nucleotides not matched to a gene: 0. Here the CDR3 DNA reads TGTGCCAGCAGTTTAGCGGGGGGCACAGATACGCAGTATTTT. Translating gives CASSLAGGTDTQYF.

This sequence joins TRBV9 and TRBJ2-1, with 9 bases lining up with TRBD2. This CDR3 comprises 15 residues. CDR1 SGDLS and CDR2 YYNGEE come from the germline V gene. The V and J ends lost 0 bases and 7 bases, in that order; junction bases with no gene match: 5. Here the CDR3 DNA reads TGTGCCAGCAGCGTAGAACCGACTAGCGGTAATGAGCAGTTCTTC. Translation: CASSVEPTSGNEQFF.

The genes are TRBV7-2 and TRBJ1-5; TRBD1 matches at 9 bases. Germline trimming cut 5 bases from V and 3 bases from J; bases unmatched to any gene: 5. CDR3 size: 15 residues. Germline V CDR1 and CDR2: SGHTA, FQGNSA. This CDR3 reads CASSKTGGSNQPQHF. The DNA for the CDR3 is TGTGCCAGCAGCAAAACAGGGGGCTCCAATCAGCCCCAGCATTTT.

CDR3 sequence (DNA): TGTGCCAGTAGTATCATAATTGGGACAGGGAAAAGCAATCAGCCCCAGCATTTT. Translated: CASSIIIGTGKSNQPQHF. The rearrangement links TRBV19 to TRBJ1-5, with 9 bases fitting TRBD1. This CDR3 comprises 18 residues. The germline V gene has CDR1 LNHDA and CDR2 SQIVND (reference sequence). Trimming took 3 bases from V and 1 from J; bases not matched to a gene: 10.

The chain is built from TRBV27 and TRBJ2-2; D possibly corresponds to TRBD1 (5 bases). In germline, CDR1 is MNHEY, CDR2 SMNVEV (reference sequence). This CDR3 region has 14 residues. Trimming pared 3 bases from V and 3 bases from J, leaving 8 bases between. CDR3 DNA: TGTGCCAGCAGTTTTTCCAGGGACACCGGGGAGCTGTTTTTT. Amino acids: CASSFSRDTGELFF.

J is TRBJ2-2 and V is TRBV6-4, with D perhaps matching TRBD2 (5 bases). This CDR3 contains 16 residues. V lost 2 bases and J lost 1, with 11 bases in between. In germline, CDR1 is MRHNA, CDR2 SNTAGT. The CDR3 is CASSDGVRGNTGELFF. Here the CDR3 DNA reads TGTGCCAGCAGTGACGGGGTCCGGGGGAACACCGGGGAGCTGTTTTTT.

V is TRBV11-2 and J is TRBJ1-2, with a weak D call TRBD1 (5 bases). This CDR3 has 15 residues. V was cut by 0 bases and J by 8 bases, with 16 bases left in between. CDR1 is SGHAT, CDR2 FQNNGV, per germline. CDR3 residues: CASSLDPGGIRGYTF. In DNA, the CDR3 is TGTGCCAGCAGCTTAGATCCCGGGGGGATTCGAGGCTACACCTTC.

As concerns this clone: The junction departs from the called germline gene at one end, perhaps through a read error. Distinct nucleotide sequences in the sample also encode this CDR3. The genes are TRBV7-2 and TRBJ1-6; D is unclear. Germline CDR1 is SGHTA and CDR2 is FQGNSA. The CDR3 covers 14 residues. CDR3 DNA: TGTGCCACCCACAACGCGGTTGCTAATTCCCCCCTCCACTTT. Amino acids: CATHNAVANSPLHF. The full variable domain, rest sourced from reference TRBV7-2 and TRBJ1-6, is GAGVSQSPSNKVTEKGKDVELRCDPISGHTALYWYRQSLGQGLEFLIYFQGNSAPDKSGLPSDRFSAERTGGSVSTLTIQRTQQEDSAVYLCATHNAVANSPLHFGNGTRLTVT.

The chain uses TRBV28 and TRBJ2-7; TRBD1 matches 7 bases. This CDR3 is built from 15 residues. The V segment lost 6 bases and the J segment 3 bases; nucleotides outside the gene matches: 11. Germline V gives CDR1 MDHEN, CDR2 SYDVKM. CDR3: CASRSRGQIVYEQYF. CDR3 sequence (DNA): TGTGCCAGCAGGTCTCGGGGACAGATAGTCTACGAGCAGTACTTC.

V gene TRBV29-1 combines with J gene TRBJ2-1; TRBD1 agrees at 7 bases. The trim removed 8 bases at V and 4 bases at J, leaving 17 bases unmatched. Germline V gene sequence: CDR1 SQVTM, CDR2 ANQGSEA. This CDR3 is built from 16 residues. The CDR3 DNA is TGCAGCTCCCGTCCCGTTACAGGGGCCGATTACAATGAGCAGTTCTTC. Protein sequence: CSSRPVTGADYNEQFF.

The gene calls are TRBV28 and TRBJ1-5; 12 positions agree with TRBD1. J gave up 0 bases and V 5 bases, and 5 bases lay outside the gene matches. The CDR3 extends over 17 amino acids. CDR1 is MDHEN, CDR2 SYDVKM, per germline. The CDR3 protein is CASSPGTGGHSNQPQHF. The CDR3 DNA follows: TGTGCCAGCAGTCCGGGGACAGGGGGCCATAGCAATCAGCCCCAGCATTTT.

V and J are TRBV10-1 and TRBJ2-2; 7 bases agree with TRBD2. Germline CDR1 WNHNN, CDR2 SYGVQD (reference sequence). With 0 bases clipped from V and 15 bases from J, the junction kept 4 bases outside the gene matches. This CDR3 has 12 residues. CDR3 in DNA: TGCGCCAGCAGTGAGTCGGCGGGAGAGGTGTTTTTT. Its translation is CASSESAGEVFF.

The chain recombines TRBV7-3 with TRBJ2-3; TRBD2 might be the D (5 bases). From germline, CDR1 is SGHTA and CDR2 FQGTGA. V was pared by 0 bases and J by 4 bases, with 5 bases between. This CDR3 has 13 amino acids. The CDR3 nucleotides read TGTGCCAGCAGCTTAACCGGGGCAGATACGCAGTATTTT. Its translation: CASSLTGADTQYF. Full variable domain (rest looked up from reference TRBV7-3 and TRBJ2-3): GAGVSQTPSNKVTEKGKYVELRCDPISGHTALYWYRQSLGQGPEFLIYFQGTGAADDSGLPNDRFFAVRPEGSVSTLKIQRTERGDSAVYLCASSLTGADTQYFGPGTRLTVL.

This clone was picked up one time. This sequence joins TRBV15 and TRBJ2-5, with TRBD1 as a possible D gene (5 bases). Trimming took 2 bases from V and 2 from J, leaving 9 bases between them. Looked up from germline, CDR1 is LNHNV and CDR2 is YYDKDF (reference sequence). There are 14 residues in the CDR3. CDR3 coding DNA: TGTGCCACCAGCAGACAGGGATCTCAAGAGACCCAGTACTTC. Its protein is CATSRQGSQETQYF.

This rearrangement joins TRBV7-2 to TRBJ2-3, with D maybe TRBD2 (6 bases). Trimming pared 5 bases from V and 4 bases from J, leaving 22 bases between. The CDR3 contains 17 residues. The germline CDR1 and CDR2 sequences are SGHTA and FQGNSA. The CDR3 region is CASSPYPNPAGADTQYF. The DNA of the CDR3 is TGTGCCAGCAGCCCCTACCCAAATCCAGCGGGCGCAGATACGCAGTATTTT.